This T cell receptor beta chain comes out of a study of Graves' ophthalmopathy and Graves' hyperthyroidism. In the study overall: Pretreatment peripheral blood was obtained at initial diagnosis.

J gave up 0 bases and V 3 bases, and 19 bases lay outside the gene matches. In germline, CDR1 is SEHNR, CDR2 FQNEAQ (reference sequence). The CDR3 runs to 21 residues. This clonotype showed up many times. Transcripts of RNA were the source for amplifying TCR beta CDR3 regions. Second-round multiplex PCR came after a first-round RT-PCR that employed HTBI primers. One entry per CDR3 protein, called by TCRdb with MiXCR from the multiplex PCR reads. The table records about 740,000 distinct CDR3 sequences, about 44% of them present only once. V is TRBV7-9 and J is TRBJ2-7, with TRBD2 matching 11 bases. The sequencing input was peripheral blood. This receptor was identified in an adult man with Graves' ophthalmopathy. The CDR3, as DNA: TGTGCCAGCAGCTTTTTGGGGGGCTCCGGGACTAGCGGAGCCCTCTCCTACGAGCAGTACTTC. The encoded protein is CASSFLGGSGTSGALSYEQYF.